Listed below are T cell receptor beta chains from one sample, sequenced in a study of T cells after yellow fever vaccination. MiXCR was run by TCRdb on the 5' RACE reads, yielding one entry per CDR3 protein. The sample has some 340,000 distinct CDR3 sequences, around a tenth seen once. Sequencing was performed on CD4+ T cells sorted from PBMCs, taken 45 days after the yellow fever booster vaccination. The receptors originated from a man between 18 and 35 years old who received the YFV17D yellow fever vaccine. Each CDR3 is given with its conserved first and last residue. A D gene is named only where the DNA matches it firmly. Clone size is not always given. Where it is, it says once, few, many or a class for expanded clones.

V gene	CDR3 length	clone size	J gene	D gene	CDR3 protein	CDR3 DNA
TRBV3-1	14	-	TRBJ1-4	-	CASSTGWANEKLFF	TGTGCCAGCAGCACAGGGTGGGCTAATGAAAAACTGTTTTTT
TRBV11-1	15	-	TRBJ1-1	TRBD1	CASRRGRGRGTEAFF	TGTGCCAGCCGAAGGGGTAGGGGGCGCGGAACTGAAGCTTTCTTT
TRBV6-2/TRBV6-3	15	-	TRBJ1-2	-	CASSGVRTHNYGYTF	TGTGCCAGCAGCGGAGTAAGGACTCATAACTATGGCTACACCTTC
TRBV7-8	14	-	TRBJ1-2	-	CASSLALGGYGYTF	TGTGCCAGCAGCTTAGCGCTGGGGGGTTATGGCTACACCTTC
TRBV11-2	13	few	TRBJ2-5	-	CASSFLSQETQYF	TGTGCCAGCAGCTTCCTCAGCCAAGAGACCCAGTACTTC
TRBV2	17	few	TRBJ1-5	-	CASSDSGGLRSNQPQHF	TGTGCCAGCAGCGATTCGGGGGGTTTACGTAGCAATCAGCCCCAGCATTTT
TRBV20-1	13	-	TRBJ2-3	TRBD2	CSGSGEVTDTQYF	TGCAGTGGTAGCGGGGAGGTCACAGATACGCAGTATTTT
TRBV7-9	15	-	TRBJ1-1	TRBD1	CASSPAKGADTEAFF	TGTGCCAGCAGCCCGGCGAAGGGGGCTGACACTGAAGCTTTCTTT
TRBV6-2/TRBV6-3	20	once	TRBJ1-5	TRBD1	CASSYGGRGQTIGGNQPQHF	TGTGCCAGCAGTTACGGTGGTAGGGGACAGACGATCGGGGGCAATCAGCCCCAGCATTTT
TRBV29-1	14	many	TRBJ2-4	TRBD2	CSAAGGTPKNIQYF	TGCAGCGCCGCGGGGGGCACCCCCAAAAACATTCAGTACTTC
TRBV7-2	15	many	TRBJ1-6	-	CASSLGSGTTSPLHF	TGTGCCAGCAGCTTAGGCTCCGGGACTACTTCACCCCTCCACTTT
TRBV7-2	15	-	TRBJ1-3	TRBD1	CASRLNRGVENTIYF	TGTGCCAGCAGACTAAACAGGGGAGTGGAAAACACCATATATTTT
TRBV3-1	15	few	TRBJ2-5	-	CASSLPGRNQETQYF	TGTGCCAGCAGCCTCCCGGGACGGAACCAAGAGACCCAGTACTTC
TRBV11-3	16	few	TRBJ2-2	-	CASSPSWTVVTGELFF	TGTGCCAGCAGCCCCTCTTGGACAGTTGTGACCGGGGAGCTGTTTTTT
TRBV6-2/TRBV6-3	13	many	TRBJ1-1	-	CHPHPPGRDKAFF	TGCCACCCGCACCCTCCGGGGCGGGATAAAGCTTTCTTT
TRBV7-2	14	few	TRBJ1-1	TRBD1	CASSQDRGHGEAFF	TGTGCCAGCAGCCAAGACAGGGGGCATGGTGAAGCTTTCTTT
TRBV5-1	12	once	TRBJ2-1	-	CASSLPANEQFF	TGCGCCAGCAGCTTACCTGCAAATGAGCAGTTCTTC
TRBV7-7	13	few	TRBJ2-2	-	CASSSQATGELFF	TGTGCCAGCAGCTCCCAGGCCACCGGGGAGCTGTTTTTT
TRBV5-4	19	few	TRBJ1-5	TRBD1	CASSLDQDRALMTNQPQHF	TGTGCCAGCAGCTTGGACCAGGACAGGGCCTTAATGACGAATCAGCCCCAGCATTTT
TRBV11-2	18	-	TRBJ2-3	TRBD2	CASSLDFASGGATDTQYF	TGTGCCAGCAGCTTAGATTTCGCTAGCGGGGGGGCCACAGATACGCAGTATTTT
TRBV4-2	16	-	TRBJ2-3	TRBD2	CASSLKTSGATDTQYF	TGTGCCAGCAGCCTCAAGACTAGCGGGGCAACAGATACGCAGTATTTT
TRBV7-9	14	-	TRBJ1-5	TRBD1	CASSRGQVGQPQHF	TGTGCCAGCAGCCGGGGACAGGTCGGTCAGCCCCAGCATTTT
TRBV7-2	15	few	TRBJ1-1	TRBD1	CASSRTGGFSTEAFF	TGTGCCAGCAGCCGGACAGGGGGCTTTTCCACTGAAGCTTTCTTT
TRBV7-9	14	many	TRBJ2-3	-	CASPDPIESDTQYF	TGTGCCAGCCCGGACCCCATCGAATCAGATACGCAGTATTTT
TRBV7-2	16	-	TRBJ2-1	TRBD2	CASRPLAGGPYNEQFF	TGTGCCAGCAGACCACTAGCGGGGGGCCCCTACAATGAGCAGTTCTTC
TRBV3-1	15	few	TRBJ1-1	-	CASSQDQGMNTEAFF	TGTGCCAGCAGCCAAGACCAGGGGATGAACACTGAAGCTTTCTTT
TRBV7-2	14	many	TRBJ2-5	-	CASRFKGPQETQYF	TGTGCCAGCAGGTTCAAGGGGCCTCAAGAGACCCAGTACTTC
TRBV29-1	14	-	TRBJ1-1	-	CSVATLGVGGAAFF	TGCAGCGTCGCTACTCTTGGGGTCGGGGGCGCAGCTTTCTTT
TRBV29-1	14	-	TRBJ1-4	TRBD1	CSVKTGVEGEKLFF	TGCAGCGTTAAAACAGGGGTTGAAGGTGAAAAACTGTTTTTT
TRBV20-1	13	-	TRBJ2-5	-	CSAKSLGGETQYF	TGCAGTGCTAAGAGCCTCGGGGGAGAGACCCAGTACTTC
TRBV7-2	14	-	TRBJ1-6	TRBD1	CAIGQGAKNSPLHF	TGTGCCATAGGGCAGGGGGCGAAAAATTCACCCCTCCACTTT
TRBV5-6	15	-	TRBJ1-4	-	CASSLRRRGAEKLFF	TGTGCCAGCAGCTTGCGACGCAGGGGTGCTGAAAAACTGTTTTTT
TRBV30	14	many	TRBJ1-6	-	CAWSPWTENSPLHF	TGTGCCTGGAGTCCCTGGACTGAGAATTCACCCCTCCACTTT
TRBV4-3	16	many	TRBJ2-1	TRBD1	CASSPSRDRGSNEQFF	TGCGCCAGCAGCCCGTCGAGGGACAGGGGCAGCAATGAGCAGTTCTTC
TRBV27	14	few	TRBJ2-5	TRBD1	CASSFLGQGETQYF	TGTGCCAGCAGTTTTTTAGGACAGGGGGAGACCCAGTACTTC
TRBV10-3	12	-	TRBJ1-1	-	CAISGQNTEAFF	TGTGCCATCAGCGGACAGAACACTGAAGCTTTCTTT
TRBV7-8	17	few	TRBJ1-2	-	CASSLGRDRLPGQGYTF	TGTGCCAGCAGCTTAGGACGGGACCGTCTCCCCGGACAGGGCTACACCTTC
TRBV5-1	13	-	TRBJ2-3	-	CASSQFPTDTQYF	TGCGCCAGCAGCCAATTCCCCACAGATACGCAGTATTTT
TRBV6-5	17	-	TRBJ2-2	TRBD2	CASNPGTSGGNTGELFF	TGTGCCAGCAATCCCGGGACTAGCGGGGGGAACACCGGGGAGCTGTTTTTT
TRBV7-8	14	few	TRBJ1-4	-	CASSLVTTNEKLFF	TGTGCCAGCAGCTTGGTGACAACTAATGAAAAACTGTTTTTT
TRBV19	13	-	TRBJ2-5	TRBD2	CASTSGGRETQYF	TGTGCCAGTACAAGCGGGGGTCGGGAGACCCAGTACTTC
TRBV19	16	-	TRBJ2-2	-	CASSMSGSLNTGELFF	TGTGCCAGTAGTATGTCCGGGTCCCTAAACACCGGGGAGCTGTTTTTT
TRBV12-3/TRBV12-4	15	-	TRBJ1-5	TRBD1	CASRVTGGGGQPQHF	TGTGCCAGCAGGGTGACAGGGGGCGGGGGTCAGCCCCAGCATTTT
TRBV14	15	few	TRBJ2-3	TRBD1	CASSLRGTAADTQYF	TGTGCCAGCAGCCTCCGTGGGACAGCCGCAGATACGCAGTATTTT
TRBV29-1	14	few	TRBJ1-3	-	CSAGARGPGNTIYF	TGCAGCGCAGGGGCCAGGGGCCCTGGAAACACCATATATTTT
TRBV4-3	16	-	TRBJ2-2	TRBD1	CASSQAGTGGSGELFF	TGCGCCAGCAGCCAAGCCGGGACAGGGGGATCCGGGGAGCTGTTTTTT
TRBV20-1	15	-	TRBJ2-3	-	CSARAPGGRTDTQYF	TGCAGTGCTAGAGCCCCTGGGGGACGCACAGATACGCAGTATTTT
TRBV6-5	13	few	TRBJ2-7	TRBD1	CASLGQGATEQYF	TGTGCCAGCTTAGGACAGGGGGCGACCGAGCAGTACTTC